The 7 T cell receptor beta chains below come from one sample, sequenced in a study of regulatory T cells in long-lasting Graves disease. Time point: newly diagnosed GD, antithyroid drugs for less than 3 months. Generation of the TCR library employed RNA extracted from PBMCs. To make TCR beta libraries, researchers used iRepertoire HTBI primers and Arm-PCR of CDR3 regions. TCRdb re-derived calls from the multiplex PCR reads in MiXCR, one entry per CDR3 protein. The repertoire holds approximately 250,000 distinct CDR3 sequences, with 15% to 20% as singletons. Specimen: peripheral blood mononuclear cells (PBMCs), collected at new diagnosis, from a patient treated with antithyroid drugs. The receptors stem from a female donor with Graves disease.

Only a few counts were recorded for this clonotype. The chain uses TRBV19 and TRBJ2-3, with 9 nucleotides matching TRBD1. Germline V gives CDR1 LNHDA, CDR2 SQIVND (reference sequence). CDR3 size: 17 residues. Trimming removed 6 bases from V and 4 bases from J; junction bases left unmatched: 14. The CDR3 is CASRGPTTGGWSDTQYF. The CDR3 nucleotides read TGTGCCAGTAGGGGACCCACAACAGGGGGCTGGTCAGATACGCAGTATTTT.

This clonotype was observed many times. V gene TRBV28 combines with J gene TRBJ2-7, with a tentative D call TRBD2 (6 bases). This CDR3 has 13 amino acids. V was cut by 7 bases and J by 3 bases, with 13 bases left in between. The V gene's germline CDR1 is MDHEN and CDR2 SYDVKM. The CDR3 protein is CASTPSAGYEQYF. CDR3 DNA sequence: TGTGCCAGCACTCCATCAGCGGGCTACGAGCAGTACTTC.

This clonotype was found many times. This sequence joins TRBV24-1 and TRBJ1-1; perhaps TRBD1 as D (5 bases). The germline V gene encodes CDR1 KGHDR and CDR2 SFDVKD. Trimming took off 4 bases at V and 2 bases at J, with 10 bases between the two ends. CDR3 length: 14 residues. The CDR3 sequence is CATSENTGNTEAFF. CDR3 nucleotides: TGTGCCACCAGTGAGAATACAGGCAACACTGAAGCTTTCTTT.

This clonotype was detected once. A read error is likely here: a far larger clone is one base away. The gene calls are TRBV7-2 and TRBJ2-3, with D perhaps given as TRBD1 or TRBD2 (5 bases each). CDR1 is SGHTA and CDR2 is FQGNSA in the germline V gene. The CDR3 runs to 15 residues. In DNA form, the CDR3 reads TGTGCCAGCAGCTTCGCTGACCCTAGCACAGGTACGCAGTATTTT. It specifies CASSFADPSTGTQYF.

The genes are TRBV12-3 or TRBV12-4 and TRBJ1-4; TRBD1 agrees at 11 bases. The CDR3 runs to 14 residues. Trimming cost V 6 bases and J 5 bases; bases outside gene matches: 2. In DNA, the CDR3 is TGTGCCAGCAGAAGGGACAGGGGGAATGAAAAACTGTTTTTT. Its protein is CASRRDRGNEKLFF.

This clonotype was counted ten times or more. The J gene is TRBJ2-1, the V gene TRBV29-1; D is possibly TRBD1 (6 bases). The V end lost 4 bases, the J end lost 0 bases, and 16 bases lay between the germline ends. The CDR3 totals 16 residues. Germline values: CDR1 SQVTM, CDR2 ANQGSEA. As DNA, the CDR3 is TGCAGCGTTGCGGGAAGGGTGGACAGCTCCTACAATGAGCAGTTCTTC. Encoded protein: CSVAGRVDSSYNEQFF.

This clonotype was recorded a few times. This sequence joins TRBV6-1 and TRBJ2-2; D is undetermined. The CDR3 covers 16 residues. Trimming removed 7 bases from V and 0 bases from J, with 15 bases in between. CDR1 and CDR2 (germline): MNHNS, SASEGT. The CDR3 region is CASKGFLGANTGELFF. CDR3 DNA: TGTGCCAGCAAAGGTTTTCTGGGCGCGAACACCGGGGAGCTGTTTTTT.